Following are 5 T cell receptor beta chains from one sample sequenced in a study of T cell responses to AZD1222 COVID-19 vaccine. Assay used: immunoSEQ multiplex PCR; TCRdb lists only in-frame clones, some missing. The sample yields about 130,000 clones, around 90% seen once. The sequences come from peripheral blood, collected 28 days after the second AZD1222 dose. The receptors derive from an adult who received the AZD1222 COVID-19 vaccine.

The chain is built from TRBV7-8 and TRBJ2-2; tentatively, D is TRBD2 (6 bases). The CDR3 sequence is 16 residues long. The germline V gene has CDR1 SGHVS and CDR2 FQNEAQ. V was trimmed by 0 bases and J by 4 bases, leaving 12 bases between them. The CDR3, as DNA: TGTGCCAGCAGCTTAGCTAGACTAGACGGCACCGGGGAGCTGTTTTTT. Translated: CASSLARLDGTGELFF. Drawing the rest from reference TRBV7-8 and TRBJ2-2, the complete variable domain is GAGVSQSPRYKVAKRGQDVALRCDPISGHVSLFWYQQALGQGPEFLTYFQNEAQLDKSGLPSDRFFAERPEGSVSTLKIQRTQQEDSAVYLCASSLARLDGTGELFFGEGSRLTVL.

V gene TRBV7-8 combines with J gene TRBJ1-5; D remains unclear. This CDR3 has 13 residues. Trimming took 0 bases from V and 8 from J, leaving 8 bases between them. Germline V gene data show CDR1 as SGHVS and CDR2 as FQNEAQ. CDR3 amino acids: CASSLADLKPQHF. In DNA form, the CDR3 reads TGTGCCAGCAGCTTAGCAGACCTAAAGCCCCAGCATTTT.

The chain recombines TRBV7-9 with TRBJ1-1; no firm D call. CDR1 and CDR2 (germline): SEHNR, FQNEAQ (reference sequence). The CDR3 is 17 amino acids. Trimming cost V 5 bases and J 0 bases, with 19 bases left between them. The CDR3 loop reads CASSPRFGDRMNTEAFF. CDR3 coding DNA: TGTGCCAGCAGCCCACGCTTCGGGGATAGAATGAACACTGAAGCTTTCTTT.

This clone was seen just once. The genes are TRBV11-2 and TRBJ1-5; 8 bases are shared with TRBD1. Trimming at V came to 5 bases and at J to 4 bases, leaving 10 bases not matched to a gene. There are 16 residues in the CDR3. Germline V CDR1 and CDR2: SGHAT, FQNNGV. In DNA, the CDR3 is TGTGCCAGCAGCAAAGGACAGGGCTTGGGTAATCAGCCCCAGCATTTT. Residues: CASSKGQGLGNQPQHF.

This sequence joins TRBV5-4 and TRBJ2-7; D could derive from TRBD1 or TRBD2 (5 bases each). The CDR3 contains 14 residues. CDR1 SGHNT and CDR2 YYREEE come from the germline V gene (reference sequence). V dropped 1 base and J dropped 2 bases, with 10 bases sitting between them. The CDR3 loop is CASSLMGTAYEQYF. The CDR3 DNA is TGTGCCAGCAGCTTGATGGGGACGGCCTACGAGCAGTACTTC.